These 29 T cell receptor beta chains came from one sample sequenced in a study of blood T cells in healthy people across ages. Then a second PCR, running about 6 to 12 cycles, was carried out with a sample-barcoded 5' primer and a J-beta primer mix. From the 5' RACE reads, TCRdb called clonotypes with MiXCR, one entry per CDR3 protein. The table has roughly 2 million distinct CDR3 sequences, around 50% seen once. Sequences were obtained from blood. All receptors derive from a middle-aged woman in good health.

The V gene is TRBV25-1, the J gene TRBJ1-2; 9 bases are a match to TRBD1. Germline V gene lookup returns CDR1 MGHDK and CDR2 SYGVNS. This CDR3 contains 16 residues. After removal of 5 bases from V and 3 bases from J, the junction contained 10 bases not matched to a gene. CDR3 nucleotide sequence: TGTGCCAGCAGTCCCGACCGGGACAGGGAGGACTATGGCTACACCTTC. It yields the protein CASSPDRDREDYGYTF.

The chain uses TRBV9 and TRBJ2-4, with a weak D call TRBD1 (8 bases). CDR1 SGDLS and CDR2 YYNGEE come from the germline V gene. The CDR3 totals 17 residues. V was trimmed by 3 bases and J by 5 bases, leaving 21 bases between them. The DNA for the CDR3 is TGTGCCAGCAGCGACCAACCGACAGGGGAGGGGGAAAACATTCAGTACTTC. Amino acids: CASSDQPTGEGENIQYF.

V and J are TRBV6-1 and TRBJ2-3; 7 bases are a match to TRBD1. J was trimmed by 4 bases and V by 6 bases; bases with no gene match: 10. Germline V gene lookup returns CDR1 MNHNS and CDR2 SASEGT. This CDR3 is built from 15 residues. The CDR3 DNA is TGTGCCAGCAGCTTAGAACAGGGGAGCTCAGATACGCAGTATTTT. It is translated as CASSLEQGSSDTQYF.

The rearrangement uses TRBV11-1 and TRBJ2-1; TRBD1 agrees at 7 bases. CDR1 SGHAT and CDR2 FQDESV come from the germline V gene (reference sequence). The J segment lost 9 bases and the V segment lost 5 bases, leaving 10 bases of the junction unmatched. The CDR3 covers 14 residues. DNA of the CDR3: TGTGCCAGCAGCCCCGGACAGGTCGTCGGTGAGCAGTTCTTC. Translating it yields CASSPGQVVGEQFF. Using reference TRBV11-1 and TRBJ2-1 for the parts outside the CDR3, the full variable domain is EAEVAQSPRYKITEKSQAVAFWCDPISGHATLYWYRQILGQGPELLVQFQDESVVDDSQLPKDRFSAERLKGVDSTLKIQPAELGDSAMYLCASSPGQVVGEQFFGPGTRLTVL.

This chain joins TRBV20-1 and TRBJ1-4; tentative D call: TRBD1 (5 bases). The CDR3 length is 16 residues. Germline CDR1 is DFQATT and CDR2 is SNEGSKA (reference sequence). V lost 0 bases, J lost 2 bases, and 13 bases lay in between. CDR3 bases: TGCAGTGCTAGAGACCTGTTGACAGTTACTAATGAAAAACTGTTTTTT. Its translation: CSARDLLTVTNEKLFF.

This chain links TRBV6-5 with TRBJ2-3, with D unclear. Trimming stripped 2 bases from V and 2 bases from J, with 17 bases between. Germline V CDR1 and CDR2: MNHEY, SVGAGI. The CDR3 consists of 17 residues. CDR3 in DNA: TGTGCCAGCAGTTACGGGGAAGTACCGACTTTCACAGATACGCAGTATTTT. This translates into CASSYGEVPTFTDTQYF.

This clonotype was seen a few times. V and J are TRBV20-1 and TRBJ1-4; D may be TRBD1 (6 bases). This CDR3 has 13 residues. The germline CDR1 and CDR2 sequences are DFQATT and SNEGSKA (reference sequence). Trimming left V 3 bases short and J 4 bases short, with 9 bases between. CDR3: CSASKGDNEKLFF. CDR3 coding DNA: TGCAGTGCTAGCAAGGGGGATAATGAAAAACTGTTTTTT.

The chain is built from TRBV7-2 and TRBJ1-6; no definite D call. This CDR3 region has 12 residues. Trimming pared 5 bases from V and 9 bases from J, leaving 8 bases between. Germline lookup yields CDR1 SGHTA and CDR2 FQGNSA. CDR3: CASSEGGSPLHF. DNA of the CDR3: TGTGCCAGCAGCGAGGGAGGTTCACCCCTCCACTTT.

The V and J genes are TRBV29-1 and TRBJ2-5; D might be TRBD1 (6 bases). Germline loops: CDR1 SQVTM, CDR2 ANQGSEA. The CDR3 sequence is 14 residues long. Trimming removed 6 bases from V and 2 bases from J, with 16 bases in between. CDR3 bases: TGCAGCGTGCGGTCCGGGACACCACAAGAGACCCAGTACTTC. Translation gives CSVRSGTPQETQYF.

The rearrangement links TRBV12-3 or TRBV12-4 to TRBJ2-1; 8 nucleotides agree with TRBD1. The trim removed 3 bases at V and 9 bases at J, leaving 7 bases unmatched. The CDR3 extends over 14 amino acids. The CDR3: CASSLTGERGEQFF. Here the CDR3 DNA reads TGTGCCAGCAGTTTGACAGGGGAAAGGGGTGAGCAGTTCTTC.

V is TRBV12-3 or TRBV12-4 and J is TRBJ1-2, with 9 bases aligning to TRBD1. CDR3 length: 15 residues. The V and J ends lost 2 bases and 7 bases, in that order; junction bases with no gene match: 8. The CDR3 region is CASSLPGTGLAGYTF. The CDR3, as DNA: TGTGCCAGCAGTTTACCCGGGACAGGGCTTGCTGGCTACACCTTC.

This clonotype turned up a few times. V is TRBV20-1 and J is TRBJ1-4; 9 nucleotides line up with TRBD1. V trimming: 3 bases; J trimming: 4 bases; junction bases outside the gene matches: 6. This CDR3 has 15 residues. Germline CDR1 and CDR2: DFQATT and SNEGSKA (reference sequence). The CDR3, as DNA: TGCAGTGCTAGCCACAGGGGGCGGGTTAATGAAAAACTGTTTTTT. Encoded protein: CSASHRGRVNEKLFF.

At least ten counts were recorded for this clonotype. J is TRBJ2-1 and V is TRBV4-1, with 9 bases lining up with TRBD2. V lost 0 bases, J lost 4 bases, and 4 bases stayed unmatched. The germline CDR1 and CDR2 sequences are MGHRA and YSYEKL. The CDR3 contains 16 residues. The CDR3 DNA reads TGCGCCAGCAGCCAAGAGGGTAGCGGGGGTTACAATGAGCAGTTCTTC. It encodes CASSQEGSGGYNEQFF.

The genes are TRBV6-5 and TRBJ2-7; D is ambiguous. Trimming took 2 bases from V and 7 from J, leaving 21 bases between them. Germline CDR1 reads MNHEY; CDR2 reads SVGAGI. The CDR3 sequence is 16 residues long. The CDR3 sequence: CASSYHAQVALMEQYF. CDR3 nucleotides: TGTGCCAGCAGTTACCACGCTCAGGTGGCGTTAATGGAGCAGTACTTC.

The rearrangement uses TRBV7-6 and TRBJ2-7, with 8 bases fitting TRBD1. In germline, CDR1 is SGHVS, CDR2 FNYEAQ. Unmatched junction bases numbered 7, after V lost 5 bases and J lost 7 bases. CDR3 length equals 13 residues. This chain's CDR3 is CASSQRQGQEQYF. DNA for the CDR3: TGTGCCAGCAGCCAGAGACAGGGGCAAGAGCAGTACTTC.

This clonotype occurred a few times. CDR3 nucleotide sequence: TGCAGTGGGTTTAACCTCGTACAAGAGACCCAGTACTTC. Protein product: CSGFNLVQETQYF. This rearrangement joins TRBV20-1 to TRBJ2-5; no definite D call. This CDR3 spans 13 amino acids. V lost 7 bases, J lost 2 bases, and 14 bases lay in between. CDR1 DFQATT and CDR2 SNEGSKA come from the germline V gene (reference sequence).

The chain employs TRBV7-2 and TRBJ1-6; D unclear. CDR1 is SGHTA, CDR2 FQGNSA, per germline. This CDR3 is 13 amino acids long. With 1 base removed from V and 7 bases from J, the gap between germline ends came to 5 bases. This CDR3 reads CASSLEPNSPLHF. CDR3 nucleotides: TGTGCCAGCAGCTTAGAACCGAATTCACCCCTCCACTTT.

The chain employs TRBV5-1 and TRBJ2-5; no definite D call. Trimming left V 3 bases short and J 1 base short, with 10 bases between. CDR3 size: 14 residues. Germline V gives CDR1 SGHRS, CDR2 YFSETQ. The chain's CDR3 is CASSSVRAQETQYF. CDR3 DNA: TGCGCCAGCAGCTCGGTCCGGGCCCAAGAGACCCAGTACTTC.

This clonotype occurred a few times. DNA of the CDR3: TGTGCCTCCCGGGAGAGGGGCCCTCCAACTCTCTACGAGCAGTACTTC. Amino acids: CASRERGPPTLYEQYF. This rearrangement joins TRBV27 to TRBJ2-7; D may be TRBD2 (6 bases). Per the germline V gene, CDR1 is MNHEY and CDR2 is SMNVEV (reference sequence). Trimming left V 11 bases short and J 3 bases short, with 26 bases between. The CDR3 is 16 residues long.

The chain recombines TRBV4-3 with TRBJ2-4, with 12 nucleotides matching TRBD1. J lost 0 bases, V lost 2 bases, and 5 bases had no gene match. Germline lookup yields CDR1 LGHNA and CDR2 YSLEER. CDR3 length: 18 residues. The CDR3 nucleotides read TGCGCCAGCAGCCAATGGGACAGGGGGCCTCGAGCCAAAAACATTCAGTACTTC. This sequence encodes CASSQWDRGPRAKNIQYF.

This clonotype was picked up a small number of times. The chain is built from TRBV7-2 and TRBJ2-3, with TRBD2 as a possible D gene (5 bases). Germline V CDR1 and CDR2: SGHTA, FQGNSA. V lost 1 base and J 0 bases, leaving 8 bases between the germline ends. The CDR3 totals 15 residues. Here the CDR3 reads CASSLDWTSTDTQYF. CDR3 in DNA: TGTGCCAGCAGCTTAGACTGGACTAGCACAGATACGCAGTATTTT.

The V and J genes are TRBV3-1 and TRBJ2-1, with 9 bases identical to TRBD1. CDR1 and CDR2 (germline): LGHDT, YNNKEL (reference sequence). The V gene end was trimmed by 7 bases and the J gene end by 2 bases; junction bases not matched to a gene: 9. The CDR3 extends over 16 amino acids. The chain's CDR3 is CASTAGRTGAYNEQFF. The CDR3 nucleotides are TGTGCCAGCACCGCTGGTAGGACAGGGGCCTACAATGAGCAGTTCTTC.

The chain is built from TRBV20-1 and TRBJ2-5; TRBD2 is a possible D gene (6 bases). The CDR3 runs to 16 residues. V lost 0 bases, J lost 2 bases, and 16 bases lay in between. Germline V lookup: CDR1 DFQATT, CDR2 SNEGSKA (reference sequence). The CDR3 protein is CSARDYRGLVQETQYF. DNA for the CDR3: TGCAGTGCTAGAGATTATCGGGGGTTGGTGCAAGAGACCCAGTACTTC.

This clonotype was picked up a small number of times. The J gene is TRBJ2-4, the V gene TRBV28; 8 positions match TRBD1. The J call may be wrong; the DNA end is better matched by TRBJ2-7. CDR3 length: 14 amino acids. Germline V gives CDR1 MDHEN, CDR2 SYDVKM. The CDR3 region is CASNARDRFYEQYF. The DNA of the CDR3 is TGTGCCAGCAACGCCCGGGACAGGTTCTACGAGCAGTACTTC.

The genes are TRBV28 and TRBJ2-3, with 12 bases lining up with TRBD2. V lost 3 bases to trimming and J lost 0 bases; unmatched junction nucleotides: 13. CDR3 length: 20 amino acids. The germline CDR1 and CDR2 sequences are MDHEN and SYDVKM. For the CDR3, the DNA is TGTGCCAGCAGTTTCATAATGAAAGCTAGCGGGGGGGCTAGCACAGATACGCAGTATTTT. Its protein is CASSFIMKASGGASTDTQYF.

The CDR3 nucleotides read TGTGCCAGCCTTGCTGGGCGGTATGGCGAGCAGTACTTC. This codes for CASLAGRYGEQYF. This rearrangement joins TRBV6-6 to TRBJ2-7, with no clear D. V was cut by 8 bases and J by 6 bases, with 17 bases left in between. Germline values: CDR1 MNHNY, CDR2 SVGAGI (reference sequence). This CDR3 is built from 13 residues.

The V and J genes are TRBV4-2 and TRBJ1-4; possibly TRBD1 for D (5 bases). The ends were cut back, 0 bases at V and 8 bases at J, with 13 bases in the middle. The CDR3 has 15 residues. Looked up from germline, CDR1 is LGHNA and CDR2 is YNFKEQ. The DNA for the CDR3 is TGTGCCAGCAGCCAAGATGGTAGGGGAAGGGAAAAACTGTTTTTT. This sequence encodes CASSQDGRGREKLFF.

This clonotype was detected only a few times. The V call is TRBV9, the J call TRBJ2-1; TRBD1 matches 7 bases. CDR1 and CDR2 from the germline V gene are SGDLS and YYNGEE. V lost 4 bases, J lost 3 bases, and 13 bases stayed unmatched. This CDR3 region has 17 residues. As DNA, the CDR3 is TGTGCCAGCAGCATCGGGGTCCGAGACAGGGACTACAATGAGCAGTTCTTC. Its translation is CASSIGVRDRDYNEQFF.

The CDR3 region is CATSYPGQGYEQYF. The CDR3 nucleotides are TGTGCCACCAGCTACCCGGGACAGGGCTACGAGCAGTACTTC. The V and J genes are TRBV15 and TRBJ2-7; 9 bases agree with TRBD1. Per the germline V gene, CDR1 is LNHNV and CDR2 is YYDKDF (reference sequence). Germline trimming cut 5 bases from V and 3 bases from J; bases unmatched to any gene: 5. The length of the CDR3 is 14 residues.